The clone carrying this TCR beta chain was counted at least ten times. Antigen specificity is unknown. Trimming at V came to 3 bases and at J to 5 bases, leaving 8 bases not matched to a gene. The CDR3 consists of 15 residues. CDR1 is SGHTA, CDR2 FQGTGA, per germline. The data stem from a study of CD8 T cells in ankylosing spondylitis. Researchers built TCR beta libraries using quantitative 5'-RACE with molecular barcodes. Using its own MiXCR run on the 5' RACE reads, TCRdb lists one record per CDR3 protein. The sample holds fewer than 750,000 distinct CDR3 sequences, roughly 19% seen once. General study results and limits: Certain motif variants had earlier appeared in reactive arthritis synovial fluid and blood. Disease-linked clones proved CD8+ and comparatively uncommon in peripheral blood. Ankylosing spondylitis blood appeared to carry a characteristic TCR beta motif of eight or nine highly homologous variants.

Input material: blood, either unsorted or a sorted T cell fraction (not recorded which). The rearrangement joins TRBV7-3 to TRBJ2-7, with 9 positions matching TRBD1. The origin of this receptor is a male donor with ankylosing spondylitis. Here the CDR3 reads CASSFGDREGDEQYF. The CDR3 region has the DNA TGTGCCAGCAGCTTCGGGGACAGGGAAGGGGACGAGCAGTACTTC. Filled out from reference TRBV7-3 and TRBJ2-7, the complete variable domain reads GAGVSQTPSNKVTEKGKYVELRCDPISGHTALYWYRQSLGQGPEFLIYFQGTGAADDSGLPNDRFFAVRPEGSVSTLKIQRTERGDSAVYLCASSFGDREGDEQYFGPGTRLTVT.